This is a list of T cell receptor beta chains from one sample in a study of chronic HIV infection and antiretroviral therapy. Each CDR3 protein is one row after TCRdb ran MiXCR on the 5' RACE reads. The sample lists around 30,000 distinct CDR3 sequences; over 7% were seen once. The sequencing sample was made of peripheral blood. The receptors were gathered from an adult who had HIV and had not received antiretroviral therapy, or was an uninfected healthy control (not recorded which). The CDR3 runs from the conserved cysteine through the conserved F or W. D genes are given only for firm matches. A row's size may be missing; if present it is once, few, many or a size class.

D: .
V: TRBV15
size: many
J: TRBJ2-1
DNA: TGTGCCACCAATCAGGGTGGCGCGTACAATGAGCAGTTCTTC
CDR3: CATNQGGAYNEQFF

D: .
V: TRBV7-2
size: few
J: TRBJ2-7
DNA: TGTGCCAGCAGCGAGGCCTACGAGCAGTACTTC
CDR3: CASSEAYEQYF

D: TRBD1
V: TRBV2
size: .
J: TRBJ1-5
DNA: TGTGCCAGCAGAGCCGGGACAGGGGTTCAGCCCCAGCATTTT
CDR3: CASRAGTGVQPQHF

D: TRBD1
V: TRBV4-1
size: many
J: TRBJ2-1
DNA: TGCGCCAGCAGCCAAGATTTAAGGACAGGGGGACACAATGAGCAGTTCTTC
CDR3: CASSQDLRTGGHNEQFF

D: TRBD2
V: TRBV14
size: few
J: TRBJ2-3
DNA: TGTGCCAGCAGCCAGGTTGGCGGGAGAATCACAGATACGCAGTATTTT
CDR3: CASSQVGGRITDTQYF

D: TRBD1
V: TRBV28
size: few
J: TRBJ2-2
DNA: TGTGCCAGCAGTACAGGGGGCACCGGGGAGCTGTTTTTT
CDR3: CASSTGGTGELFF

D: TRBD1
V: TRBV5-1
size: .
J: TRBJ2-6
DNA: TGCGCCAGCAGGCTTCTACCGGGACAGGTCTTCTCTGGGGCCAACGTCCTGACTTTC
CDR3: CASRLLPGQVFSGANVLTF

D: TRBD1
V: TRBV20-1
size: many
J: TRBJ2-7
DNA: TGCAGTGCCCGAGGGGGCACTCCTTACGAGCAGTACTTC
CDR3: CSARGGTPYEQYF

D: TRBD2
V: TRBV4-2
size: few
J: TRBJ2-1
DNA: TGTGCCAGCAGCCCCAGGACTAGCGGGAGTTTAAATGAGCAGTTCTTC
CDR3: CASSPRTSGSLNEQFF

D: .
V: TRBV29-1
size: few
J: TRBJ2-5
DNA: TGCAGCGTTGTCTCCCCCCGACAGGTCCTGGGGCTCGAGACCCAGTACTTC
CDR3: CSVVSPRQVLGLETQYF

D: .
V: TRBV2
size: few
J: TRBJ2-2
DNA: TGTGCCAGCACAGACGGGGAGCTGTTTTTT
CDR3: CASTDGELFF

D: .
V: TRBV5-1
size: medium-sized
J: TRBJ2-4
DNA: TGCGCCAGCAGACCAGAACAGGGTCACAAAAACATTCAGTACTTC
CDR3: CASRPEQGHKNIQYF

D: .
V: TRBV7-9
size: .
J: TRBJ2-7
DNA: TGTGCCAGCAGCTTAGCTGCCGCGGCCTACGAGCAGTACTTC
CDR3: CASSLAAAAYEQYF

D: TRBD1
V: TRBV5-1
size: few
J: TRBJ1-2
DNA: TGCGCCAGCAGCTTCGAATGGACAGGGAACTATGGCTACACCTTC
CDR3: CASSFEWTGNYGYTF

D: .
V: TRBV4-1
size: .
J: TRBJ2-7
DNA: TGCGCCAGCAGCCAAGTTGGTAAAGGCTACGAGCAGTACTTC
CDR3: CASSQVGKGYEQYF

D: .
V: TRBV29-1
size: few
J: TRBJ2-2
DNA: TGCAGCGTTGTCCAGAGTAACACCGGGGAGCTGTTTTTT
CDR3: CSVVQSNTGELFF

D: TRBD2
V: TRBV10-3
size: many
J: TRBJ2-3
DNA: TGTGCCATCAGTTGGTCGGGAGGGAGCACAGATACGCAGTATTTT
CDR3: CAISWSGGSTDTQYF

D: .
V: TRBV18
size: many
J: TRBJ2-3
DNA: TGTGCCAGCTCATGGGACGACACAGATACGCAGTATTTT
CDR3: CASSWDDTDTQYF

D: TRBD1
V: TRBV29-1
size: .
J: TRBJ2-7
DNA: TGCAGCGTCGGACAGGGCTCCTACGAGCAGTACTTC
CDR3: CSVGQGSYEQYF

D: TRBD2
V: TRBV7-9
size: many
J: TRBJ2-7
DNA: TGTGCCAGCAGCCTAATAGTTTTAGCGGGGGGCACGTCCTACGAGCAGTACTTC
CDR3: CASSLIVLAGGTSYEQYF

D: TRBD2
V: TRBV18
size: few
J: TRBJ2-5
DNA: TGTGCCACCACGTCGGGCGGGGGAGATCAAGAGACCCAGTACTTC
CDR3: CATTSGGGDQETQYF

D: .
V: TRBV5-6
size: .
J: TRBJ1-1
DNA: TGTGCCAGCAGCTTCCGGACAGTGAACACTGAAGCTTTCTTT
CDR3: CASSFRTVNTEAFF

D: .
V: TRBV5-8
size: few
J: TRBJ1-4
DNA: TGTGCCAGCAGCCACGACATTCGGGAGACTAATGAAAAACTGTTTTTT
CDR3: CASSHDIRETNEKLFF

D: TRBD2
V: TRBV29-1
size: .
J: TRBJ2-3
DNA: TGCAGCGGGCGAGGACTAGCGGGACCTGATACGCAGTATTTT
CDR3: CSGRGLAGPDTQYF

D: TRBD2
V: TRBV27
size: .
J: TRBJ2-1
DNA: TGTGCCAGCAGTCCCCTAGCGGGAGGGCCGGGGGATGAGCAGTTCTTC
CDR3: CASSPLAGGPGDEQFF

D: .
V: TRBV29-1
size: few
J: TRBJ1-1
DNA: TGCAGCGTTTCAGATCCTAAGGGGGGGGCTTTCTTT
CDR3: CSVSDPKGGAFF

D: .
V: TRBV25-1
size: many
J: TRBJ2-7
DNA: TGTGCCAGCAGTGGCCAGTTCTACGAGCAGTACTTC
CDR3: CASSGQFYEQYF

D: TRBD1
V: TRBV6-5
size: .
J: TRBJ2-7
DNA: TGTGCCAGCAGTTACTCCGGGACAGGGGGCTACGAGCAGTACTTC
CDR3: CASSYSGTGGYEQYF

D: .
V: TRBV27
size: many
J: TRBJ2-5
DNA: TGTGCCAGCAGTCTCGGGAGCCGGGGAGAGACCCAGTACTTC
CDR3: CASSLGSRGETQYF

D: TRBD1
V: TRBV7-2
size: medium-sized
J: TRBJ1-1
DNA: TGTGCCAGCAGCTCCACTCACAGGGGAAGCTCTGAAGCTTTCTTT
CDR3: CASSSTHRGSSEAFF

D: .
V: TRBV29-1
size: many
J: TRBJ1-5
DNA: TGCAGCGTTGGTGCGGGCAGGAATCAGCCCCAGCATTTT
CDR3: CSVGAGRNQPQHF

D: TRBD1
V: TRBV20-1
size: many
J: TRBJ2-7
DNA: TGCAGTGCTCCCGGGACAGGGGACTACGAGCAGTACTTC
CDR3: CSAPGTGDYEQYF

D: TRBD1
V: TRBV7-2
size: .
J: TRBJ1-2
DNA: TGTGCCAGCAGCTTAGGGCAGGGGGCCAGCTATGGCTACACCTTC
CDR3: CASSLGQGASYGYTF

D: TRBD2
V: TRBV7-2
size: few
J: TRBJ2-2
DNA: TGTGCCAGCAGCTTAGAGAGGTTGGACGGGAGGGCGAACACCGGGGAGCTGTTTTTT
CDR3: CASSLERLDGRANTGELFF